This is a list of T cell receptor beta chains from one sample in a study of blood T cell repertoires in COVID-19. Generated by immunoSEQ multiplex PCR, the TCRdb table keeps only in-frame clones and is missing some. Of about 69,000 clones listed, around 91% were seen once; the top ten hold 5.3%. The sequencing sample was made of peripheral blood. These receptor sequences come from a man over 45 with acute or convalescent COVID-19. Both conserved end residues are part of each CDR3. Fields, in order: D gene, J gene, clone size, V gene, CDR3 protein, CDR3 DNA. A D gene is named only where the DNA matches it firmly. Size is omitted from some rows. Given values are once, few, many or a class for expanded clones.

D: -
J: TRBJ1-1
size: -
V: TRBV10-3
CDR3: CAGQGGGGTEAFF
DNA: TGTGCCGGGCAGGGCGGGGGAGGCACTGAAGCTTTCTTT

D: TRBD1
J: TRBJ1-1
size: -
V: TRBV6-2/TRBV6-3
CDR3: CASSYPTGEAFF
DNA: TGTGCCAGCAGTTACCCGACAGGGGAGGCTTTCTTT

D: TRBD1
J: TRBJ1-4
size: -
V: TRBV2
CDR3: CASSAGQTTNEKLFF
DNA: TGTGCCAGCAGTGCGGGACAGACAACTAATGAAAAACTGTTTTTT

D: TRBD2
J: TRBJ2-3
size: -
V: TRBV6-4
CDR3: CASSPGASGRITDTQYF
DNA: TGTGCCAGCAGTCCCGGGGCTAGCGGGAGGATCACAGATACGCAGTATTTT

D: TRBD1
J: TRBJ1-2
size: -
V: TRBV29-1
CDR3: CSVAQGAGGYTF
DNA: TGCAGCGTGGCACAGGGGGCGGGAGGCTACACCTTC

D: -
J: TRBJ2-1
size: -
V: TRBV7-2
CDR3: CASSLGAAYNEQFF
DNA: TGTGCCAGCAGCTTGGGGGCAGCCTACAATGAGCAGTTCTTC

D: TRBD2
J: TRBJ2-1
size: -
V: TRBV24-1
CDR3: CATSDPLAGGNNEQFF
DNA: TGTGCCACCAGTGATCCTCTAGCGGGAGGGAACAATGAGCAGTTCTTC

D: -
J: TRBJ1-2
size: once
V: TRBV4-1
CDR3: CASSSGGVANYGYTF
DNA: TGCGCCAGCAGCTCGGGGGGGGTAGCTAACTATGGCTACACCTTC

D: TRBD2
J: TRBJ2-2
size: -
V: TRBV7-9
CDR3: CASSPPMGLAGVVGELFF
DNA: TGTGCCAGCAGCCCCCCTATGGGACTAGCGGGAGTGGTCGGGGAGCTGTTTTTT

D: -
J: TRBJ1-1
size: -
V: TRBV5-8
CDR3: CASSPRRGTEAFF
DNA: TGTGCCAGCAGCCCCAGGAGGGGAACTGAAGCTTTCTTT

D: TRBD1
J: TRBJ2-1
size: -
V: TRBV24-1
CDR3: CATSDPRQGYNEQFF
DNA: TGTGCCACCAGTGACCCAAGACAGGGGTACAATGAGCAGTTCTTC

D: TRBD1
J: TRBJ1-2
size: -
V: TRBV2
CDR3: CASRRTGYGYTF
DNA: TGTGCCAGCAGACGGACAGGCTATGGCTACACCTTC

D: TRBD2
J: TRBJ2-1
size: -
V: TRBV11-3
CDR3: CASSLGDSGAYNEQFF
DNA: TGTGCCAGCAGCTTAGGTGATAGCGGGGCCTACAATGAGCAGTTCTTC

D: -
J: TRBJ2-3
size: -
V: TRBV28
CDR3: CASSLQAGQPDTQYF
DNA: TGTGCCAGCAGTTTGCAGGCAGGGCAGCCAGATACGCAGTATTTT

D: TRBD1
J: TRBJ1-2
size: few
V: TRBV18
CDR3: CASSLQGQSGYTF
DNA: TGTGCCAGCTCACTACAGGGACAGTCTGGCTACACCTTC

D: -
J: TRBJ2-3
size: -
V: TRBV11-3
CDR3: CASSVLLDTQYF
DNA: TGTGCCAGCAGTGTACTCCTAGATACGCAGTATTTT

D: -
J: TRBJ1-2
size: -
V: TRBV18
CDR3: CASSPPQRVGGYTF
DNA: TGTGCCAGCTCACCACCGCAGAGGGTAGGTGGCTACACCTTC

D: -
J: TRBJ2-7
size: -
V: TRBV7-2
CDR3: CASSLEAGPSYEQYF
DNA: TGTGCCAGCAGCTTAGAGGCGGGCCCCTCCTACGAGCAGTACTTC

D: -
J: TRBJ2-1
size: -
V: TRBV7-9
CDR3: CASSLQGSYNEQFF
DNA: TGTGCCAGCAGCTTGCAGGGTTCCTACAATGAGCAGTTCTTC

D: -
J: TRBJ1-1
size: medium-sized
V: TRBV19
CDR3: CASIGSLNTEAFF
DNA: TGTGCCAGTATAGGGAGTTTAAACACTGAAGCTTTCTTT